These 27 T cell receptor beta chains came from one sample sequenced in a study of regulatory T cells in long-lasting Graves disease (dated by TCRdb to 2020 to 2022). The sample's time point label, decoded: newly diagnosed GD, antithyroid drugs for less than 3 months. RNA was extracted from PBMCs in TRIzol for both TCR sequencing and RNA sequencing. The protocol used for the library was multiplex PCR. TCRdb shows the sequencer as Illumina HiSeq 4000. TCR beta libraries were built with iRepertoire HTBI primers and Arm-PCR amplification of CDR3 regions. TCRdb trimmed the raw reads at Q25, called clones with MiXCR and kept productive beta chains. Duplicate CDR3 protein sequences are folded into a single record with the most common DNA and genes. This sample holds 400,000 to 450,000 distinct CDR3 sequences; 14% to 15% were observed only once. 15% to 20% of the sample rests with the top ten. This sample also belongs to another study, concerning T cells in Graves' hyperthyroidism and ophthalmopathy.

The starting material was peripheral blood mononuclear cells (PBMCs), obtained at new diagnosis, from a patient treated with antithyroid drugs. The receptors derive from a woman in her twenties or thirties with Graves disease. Donor details come from another sample of the same person, matched by shared clones.

Many counts were recorded for this clonotype. The rearrangement uses TRBV12-3 or TRBV12-4 and TRBJ2-7; D remains ambiguous. V was shortened by 6 bases and J by 4 bases, with 7 bases between the two germline ends. This CDR3 is built from 11 residues. The CDR3 sequence: CASSRLYEQYF. Here the CDR3 DNA reads TGTGCCAGCAGCCGCCTTTACGAGCAGTACTTC.

This clonotype was observed a handful of times. The chain uses TRBV18 and TRBJ2-7; D is undetermined. V was clipped by 0 bases and J by 6 bases, with 12 bases between them. The CDR3 length is 14 residues. Germline assignment: CDR1 KGHSH and CDR2 LQKENI. The DNA for the CDR3 is TGTGCCAGCTCACCACCGGTCCCTACGGGCGAGCAGTACTTC. This gives the protein CASSPPVPTGEQYF.

This clonotype was recorded a few times. The rearrangement uses TRBV2 and TRBJ2-3, with TRBD2 matching over 9 bases. J was trimmed by 0 bases and V by 7 bases; bases with no gene match: 8. The CDR3 is made up of 16 amino acids. The germline CDR1 and CDR2 sequences are SNHLY and FYNNEI. CDR3 residues: CASMMIAGDSTDTQYF. The CDR3 region has the DNA TGTGCCAGCATGATGATAGCGGGAGATAGCACAGATACGCAGTATTTT.

The chain recombines TRBV7-8 with TRBJ2-1, with TRBD2 as a possible D gene (5 bases). Trimming took off 5 bases at V and 2 bases at J, with 16 bases between the two ends. The CDR3 contains 16 residues. CDR1 and CDR2 from the germline V gene are SGHVS and FQNEAQ. DNA for the CDR3: TGTGCCAGCAGCCGCCGGAGGCTAGTCCCCTACAATGAGCAGTTCTTC. It encodes CASSRRRLVPYNEQFF.

As for this clonotype: This sequence may be a read error, since a much larger clone differs from it by one base. The chain has TRBV10-3 and TRBJ2-1; D may match TRBD1 or TRBD2 (5 bases each). Trimming took 4 bases from V and 6 from J, leaving 13 bases between them. The germline CDR1 and CDR2 sequences are ENHRY and SYGVKD. The CDR3 has 14 amino acids. DNA for the CDR3: TGTGCCATCAGTGGGAGGCCAGGGATCAATGAGCAGTTCTTC. Translating it yields CAISGRPGINEQFF.

This clonotype was counted at least ten times. J is TRBJ2-7 and V is TRBV15; D gene uncertain. The CDR3 totals 15 residues. In germline, CDR1 is LNHNV, CDR2 YYDKDF (reference sequence). The V gene lost 0 bases and the J gene lost 7 bases, with 16 bases spanning the gap. CDR3 in DNA: TGTGCCACCAGCAGAGATTTGAAGTCTCCGCTTGAGCAGTACTTC. Encoded protein: CATSRDLKSPLEQYF.

Many counts were recorded for this clonotype. The chain has TRBV29-1 and TRBJ2-2; TRBD2 matches 10 bases. V was pared by 7 bases and J by 4 bases, with 12 bases of the junction left unmatched. The CDR3 consists of 16 residues. Germline V gene data show CDR1 as SQVTM and CDR2 as ANQGSEA. CDR3 coding DNA: TGCAGCGCCGAGCTATCTAGCGGGAGTGTCACCGGGGAGCTGTTTTTT. Its translation: CSAELSSGSVTGELFF.

This clonotype was found many times. CDR3 nucleotides: TGTGCCACCAGTGACCCTGTCGACAGTCAAGAGACCCAGTACTTC. Its translation is CATSDPVDSQETQYF. The V call is TRBV24-1, the J call TRBJ2-5, with a weak D call TRBD1 (5 bases). V was cut by 4 bases and J by 2 bases, with 13 bases left in between. The CDR3 extends over 15 amino acids. Germline assignment: CDR1 KGHDR and CDR2 SFDVKD.

This clonotype was observed many times. The rearrangement uses TRBV20-1 and TRBJ2-1; unclear D gene. The CDR3 sequence is 14 residues long. V was clipped by 1 base and J by 8 bases, with 15 bases between them. Germline CDR1 reads DFQATT; CDR2 reads SNEGSKA (reference sequence). CDR3 loop: CSARVWDSNDEQFF. CDR3 bases: TGCAGTGCTAGAGTATGGGATTCCAATGATGAGCAGTTCTTC.

This clonotype was seen repeatedly, ten times or more. The V and J genes are TRBV6-2 or TRBV6-3 and TRBJ2-1; TRBD2 is a possible D gene (6 bases). CDR1 MNHEY and CDR2 SVGEGT come from the germline V gene. V lost 5 bases, J lost 2 bases, and 16 bases lay in between. This CDR3 region has 16 residues. CDR3 in DNA: TGTGCCAGCAGTGGTCGGGGGATGGGCCCCTACAATGAGCAGTTCTTC. It translates to CASSGRGMGPYNEQFF.

At least ten counts were recorded for this clonotype. The chain links TRBV7-2 to TRBJ1-2, with D maybe TRBD1 (6 bases). The CDR3 length is 13 residues. Trimming pared 3 bases from V and 6 bases from J, leaving 11 bases between. Germline V CDR1 and CDR2: SGHTA, FQGNSA. CDR3 in amino acids: CASSLNRVNGYTF. CDR3 DNA: TGTGCCAGCAGCTTGAACAGGGTTAATGGCTACACCTTC.

The rearrangement links TRBV7-6 to TRBJ1-1; TRBD1 might be the D (6 bases). V was clipped by 5 bases and J by 5 bases, with 18 bases between them. From germline, CDR1 is SGHVS and CDR2 FNYEAQ. The CDR3 has 15 amino acids. This CDR3 is CASSAPGGAGTEAFF. The CDR3 DNA follows: TGTGCCAGCAGCGCTCCGGGGGGCGCTGGGACTGAAGCTTTCTTT.

This clonotype appeared many times. V gene TRBV4-2 combines with J gene TRBJ1-3; 7 bases line up with TRBD1. The ends lost 6 bases at V and 0 bases at J; junction bases unmatched: 2. The CDR3 length is 14 residues. The germline gives CDR1 LGHNA, CDR2 YNFKEQ. The CDR3 here is CASRGQSSGNTIYF. CDR3 in DNA: TGTGCCAGCAGGGGACAGAGCTCTGGAAACACCATATATTTT.

This clonotype occurred a few times. This sequence joins TRBV30 and TRBJ2-1; no reliable D call. V dropped 4 bases and J dropped 0 bases, with 1 base sitting between them. The CDR3 is 11 amino acids. Germline V CDR1 and CDR2: GTSNPN, SVGIG (reference sequence). The CDR3 DNA follows: TGTGCCTGGACCTCCTACAATGAGCAGTTCTTC. Its translation is CAWTSYNEQFF.

This clonotype was counted ten times or more. The junction and the germline gene differ at one end; a read error may be behind it. This rearrangement joins TRBV12-3 or TRBV12-4 to TRBJ2-3; 8 bases agree with TRBD2. This CDR3 contains 12 residues. The CDR3 is CASTLTGTRTQF. The CDR3 DNA reads TGTGCCAGCACCTTGACCGGGACTAGAACACAATTT.

This clonotype was detected a few times. This chain links TRBV29-1 with TRBJ1-2, with 7 bases aligning to TRBD1. The CDR3 sequence is 13 residues long. In germline, CDR1 is SQVTM, CDR2 ANQGSEA. After removal of 4 bases from V and 5 bases from J, the junction contained 7 bases not matched to a gene. DNA of the CDR3: TGCAGCGTTGGGACAGGTGGGGGTTATGGCTACACCTTC. This sequence encodes CSVGTGGGYGYTF.

The sample holds many counts of this clonotype. The chain links TRBV11-3 to TRBJ2-1, with a weak D call TRBD2 (6 bases). Per the germline V gene, CDR1 is SGHNT and CDR2 is YENEEA. The CDR3 loop spans 17 amino acids. Deletions cut 1 base from V and 0 bases from J, with 13 bases between. The CDR3 here is CASSLVPGRSSYNEQFF. CDR3 bases: TGTGCCAGCAGCTTAGTTCCCGGGAGAAGCTCCTACAATGAGCAGTTCTTC. The whole variable domain, remainder taken from reference TRBV11-3 and TRBJ2-1, is EAGVVQSPRYKIIEKKQPVAFWCNPISGHNTLYWYLQNLGQGPELLIRYENEEAVDDSQLPKDRFSAERLKGVDSTLKIQPAELGDSAVYLCASSLVPGRSSYNEQFFGPGTRLTVL.

Many counts were recorded for this clonotype. The rearrangement joins TRBV7-3 to TRBJ2-1; weak D call: TRBD2 (6 bases). This CDR3 has 13 amino acids. V shed 5 bases and J shed 9 bases, with 14 bases lying between them. In germline, CDR1 is SGHTA, CDR2 FQGTGA. As DNA, the CDR3 is TGTGCCAGCAGCGAACCGGGGGAGAGTGAGCAGTTCTTC. It yields the protein CASSEPGESEQFF.

This clonotype occurred many times. This chain connects TRBV24-1 to TRBJ2-5; either TRBD1 or TRBD2 may fit D (6 bases each). Germline lookup yields CDR1 KGHDR and CDR2 SFDVKD. The CDR3 is 15 amino acids. Trimming removed 3 bases from V and 1 base from J, with 11 bases in between. This CDR3 reads CATSDGRTVQETQYF. CDR3 DNA sequence: TGTGCCACCAGTGATGGGAGGACAGTCCAAGAGACCCAGTACTTC.

Remarks on this clonotype: Since a much larger clone is just one base distant, this may be a read error. This chain joins TRBV10-3 and TRBJ2-1; TRBD2 matches at 9 bases. The germline CDR1 and CDR2 sequences are ENHRY and SYGVKD. The CDR3 has 17 residues. The CDR3 nucleotides read TGTGCCATCAGTGACCTCGGGTCTAGCGGGGCGTACAGTGAGCAGTTCTTC. The encoded protein is CAISDLGSSGAYSEQFF.

The chain carries TRBV27 and TRBJ1-2; 9 bases match TRBD1. The CDR3 consists of 13 residues. V dropped 7 bases and J dropped 8; count of bases not matched to a gene: 8. Germline values: CDR1 MNHEY, CDR2 SMNVEV (reference sequence). CDR3: CASTTGQGKGYTF. As DNA, the CDR3 is TGTGCCAGCACCACTGGACAGGGGAAGGGCTACACCTTC.

This clonotype was seen at least ten times. The chain combines TRBV24-1 with TRBJ1-1; no clear D. This CDR3 comprises 14 residues. Germline CDR1 reads KGHDR; CDR2 reads SFDVKD. Trimming shortened V by 8 bases and J by 2 bases, and 14 bases separated the two germline ends. The CDR3 nucleotides are TGTGCCACCACCCCCCGACAAGCTAACACTGAAGCTTTCTTT. Its protein is CATTPRQANTEAFF.

This clonotype occurred many times. The gene calls are TRBV6-1 and TRBJ1-2, with a possible D match to TRBD1 (5 bases). Germline V CDR1 and CDR2: MNHNS, SASEGT. The CDR3 runs to 13 residues. V lost 2 bases to trimming and J lost 2 bases, with 6 bases between them. The CDR3 protein is CASSEWGNYGYTF. The CDR3 DNA follows: TGTGCCAGCAGTGAATGGGGGAACTATGGCTACACCTTC.

The V call is TRBV19, the J call TRBJ2-1; 10 bases are shared with TRBD2. Germline assignment: CDR1 LNHDA and CDR2 SQIVND (reference sequence). Trimming took 9 bases from V and 0 from J; bases not matched to a gene: 8. The CDR3 covers 16 residues. As DNA, the CDR3 is TGTGCCAGGGCCACTAGCGGGGCCAGCTCCTACAATGAGCAGTTCTTC. This gives the protein CARATSGASSYNEQFF.

The rearrangement links TRBV4-1 to TRBJ2-5; perhaps TRBD2 as D (5 bases). The ends were cut back, 4 bases at V and 11 bases at J, with 20 bases in the middle. In germline, CDR1 is MGHRA, CDR2 YSYEKL. This CDR3 contains 14 residues. The CDR3 DNA reads as TGCGCCAGCAGCCTAGCAACCCACCTCGGGGAGCAGTACTTC. It yields the protein CASSLATHLGEQYF.

This clonotype was counted at least ten times. The chain recombines TRBV12-5 with TRBJ1-1; D is unclear. V lost 2 bases, J lost 4 bases, and 17 bases lay in between. This CDR3 spans 16 amino acids. CDR1 LGHNT and CDR2 FRNRAP come from the germline V gene. Written as DNA, the CDR3 is TGTGCTAGTGGTTTGCCATCCAGCCCCCGGGGCACTGAAGCTTTCTTT. Translated: CASGLPSSPRGTEAFF.

The chain recombines TRBV5-1 with TRBJ2-7; the D gene could be TRBD1 or TRBD2 (5 bases each). Germline V CDR1 and CDR2: SGHRS, YFSETQ. Trimming shortened V by 3 bases and J by 5 bases, and 12 bases separated the two germline ends. The CDR3 covers 13 residues. CDR3 bases: TGCGCCAGCAGCTCGGGACCGGAGGACGAGCAGTACTTC. Translating gives CASSSGPEDEQYF.